The rows below give T cell receptor beta chains drawn from one sample of a study of T cells in Graves' hyperthyroidism and ophthalmopathy. TCRdb re-called the multiplex PCR reads through MiXCR, storing one row per CDR3 protein. The data contain around 570,000 distinct CDR3 sequences, 15% to 20% of them singletons. Input material: blood. The source is a man aged 35-49 years with Graves' ophthalmopathy. The CDR3 runs from the conserved cysteine through the conserved F or W. A D gene is named only where the DNA matches it firmly. Not every row has a clone size; where given, it reads once, few, many or a size class.

DNA,CDR3,D,J,V,size
TGTGCCAGCAGCTCCAAAAGGACACTTAGCAATCAGCCCCAGCATTTT,CASSSKRTLSNQPQHF,-,TRBJ1-5,TRBV7-8,-
TGTGCCAGCAGTTTCATTAAGGGACCCACAGATACGCAGTATTTT,CASSFIKGPTDTQYF,-,TRBJ2-3,TRBV12-3/TRBV12-4,few
TGTGCCAGCAGCTTCGGTGCTCTAGCGGGGTGGGCTACAGATACGCAGTATTTT,CASSFGALAGWATDTQYF,TRBD2,TRBJ2-3,TRBV7-2,-
TGTGCCAGCAGCTTAGACAGGGGGAAAATATTTAGGACCAGGGAGCTGTTTTTT,CASSLDRGKIFRTRELFF,TRBD1,TRBJ2-2,TRBV7-8,-
TGCGCCAGCAGCTCCCGGGACCGAGCAACTAATGAAAAACTGTTTTTT,CASSSRDRATNEKLFF,-,TRBJ1-4,TRBV5-1,many
TGTGCCTGGAGTCCTCCTCCTCAGGGCTACACCTTC,CAWSPPPQGYTF,-,TRBJ1-2,TRBV30,many
TGTGCCAGTAGTATAGGCCAGACAGGGGGCGAGCAGTACTTC,CASSIGQTGGEQYF,TRBD1,TRBJ2-7,TRBV19,-
TGTGCCAGCAGTTTAAGGGGGCTAGCCTACAATGAGCAGTTCTTC,CASSLRGLAYNEQFF,TRBD1,TRBJ2-1,TRBV12-3/TRBV12-4,few
TGCGCCAGCAGCTTTGAGGGCAGGAGCTCCTACGAGCAGTACTTC,CASSFEGRSSYEQYF,-,TRBJ2-7,TRBV5-1,many
TGCGCCAGCAGCCCCTCTAGAAGTTATCAGCCCCAGCATTTT,CASSPSRSYQPQHF,-,TRBJ1-5,TRBV4-3,-
TGTGCCAGCAGTTTATCAGACAGAGTAGAGACCCAGTACTTC,CASSLSDRVETQYF,-,TRBJ2-5,TRBV27,-
TGTGCCAGTAGTCCGCTAGCGGGGCCGAATGAGCAGTTCTTC,CASSPLAGPNEQFF,TRBD2,TRBJ2-1,TRBV19,-
TGTGCCAGCAGTTTAGGAGCCACTAGCAGAGAGACCCAGTACTTC,CASSLGATSRETQYF,-,TRBJ2-5,TRBV12-3/TRBV12-4,few
TGCGCCAGCAGCCAAGCTGGCTATGGCTACACCTTC,CASSQAGYGYTF,-,TRBJ1-2,TRBV4-1,-
TGTGCCAGCAGCTCCTCGATCTGGGATACGCAGTATTTT,CASSSSIWDTQYF,-,TRBJ2-3,TRBV7-3,many
TGTGCCAGCAGCTTATCCGGGACAGGAGGATCACCCCTCCACTTT,CASSLSGTGGSPLHF,TRBD1,TRBJ1-6,TRBV11-2,many
TGTGCCAGCTGCTTCCAGGGGACGAGAACCGGGGAGCTGTTTTTT,CASCFQGTRTGELFF,-,TRBJ2-2,TRBV12-3/TRBV12-4,few
TGTGCCAGCAGGGCTCCTGTAGGAGGGCTCGAAGAGACCCAGTACTTC,CASRAPVGGLEETQYF,-,TRBJ2-5,TRBV6-1,few
TGTGCCAGCAGCTTAACCGGACGGGGAGAGACCCAGTACTTC,CASSLTGRGETQYF,-,TRBJ2-5,TRBV7-3,many
TGTGCCAGCAGCTTAGGGGGTGAGGGGTTCTACAATGAGCAGTTCTTC,CASSLGGEGFYNEQFF,-,TRBJ2-1,TRBV11-1,many
TGTGCCAGCAGTGAAGGACACCCAAGCTCTGGAAACACCATATATTTT,CASSEGHPSSGNTIYF,-,TRBJ1-3,TRBV2,-
TGTGCCAGCAGCTTGGGACTAGCGGGAGCTTCCTACGAGCAGTACTTC,CASSLGLAGASYEQYF,TRBD2,TRBJ2-7,TRBV5-5,many
TGCAGTGCTGGTATAGCGGGAATAAAAGAGACCCAGTACTTC,CSAGIAGIKETQYF,TRBD2,TRBJ2-5,TRBV20-1,many
TGTGCTAGTGGTTTGGGACAGGGTAGCAATCAGCCCCAGCATTTT,CASGLGQGSNQPQHF,TRBD1,TRBJ1-5,TRBV12-5,few
TGCAGTGCTAGAGATGAAGGCGGCGGGGAGACCCAGTACTTC,CSARDEGGGETQYF,-,TRBJ2-5,TRBV20-1,few
TGTGCCAGCATCCGGGACAGGGTCGCGAGTGAAGCTTTCTTT,CASIRDRVASEAFF,TRBD1,TRBJ1-1,TRBV6-1,few
TGCGCCAGCAGCCAACCTACTTCTAGCGGGGGGGCTTATGAGCAGTTCTTC,CASSQPTSSGGAYEQFF,TRBD2,TRBJ2-1,TRBV4-1,-
TGCGCCAGCAGTCGAAGGAGTTACAATGAGCAGTTCTTC,CASSRRSYNEQFF,-,TRBJ2-1,TRBV5-1,many
TGCAGTCCCTATAGCGGGTTGAGCTCTGGGGCCAACGTCCTGACTTTC,CSPYSGLSSGANVLTF,TRBD2,TRBJ2-6,TRBV20-1,-
TGTGCCACCAGGGACAGTAATGAAAAACTGTTTTTT,CATRDSNEKLFF,-,TRBJ1-4,TRBV24-1,-
TGCGCCAGCAGCCATGACAGGGGCCCTAATGAAAAACTGTTTTTT,CASSHDRGPNEKLFF,TRBD1,TRBJ1-4,TRBV4-3,-
TGTGCCAGCAGCGTAGACGAGGCGGGCCTTTACGAGCAGTACTTC,CASSVDEAGLYEQYF,-,TRBJ2-7,TRBV9,many
TGCGCCAGCGGTACAATAGCGGGCAATGAGCAGTTCTTC,CASGTIAGNEQFF,TRBD2,TRBJ2-1,TRBV11-2,-
TGTGCCAGCAGCTGGGACTCGAGCAGGGAGACCCAGTACTTC,CASSWDSSRETQYF,-,TRBJ2-5,TRBV7-9,-
TGTGCCTGGAGCAAGACAGGGTGGGACACCATATATTTT,CAWSKTGWDTIYF,TRBD1,TRBJ1-3,TRBV30,-
TGTGCCAGCAGCGCGGACACGGCCCACACTGAAGCTTTCTTT,CASSADTAHTEAFF,-,TRBJ1-1,TRBV9,-
TGTGCCAGCAGCCTAACAGGGGCTGCTGGCTACGAGCAGTACTTC,CASSLTGAAGYEQYF,TRBD1,TRBJ2-7,TRBV11-1,many
TGCAGTGCTAGACCCGACACCCGAGGGACTGAAGCTTTCTTT,CSARPDTRGTEAFF,-,TRBJ1-1,TRBV20-1,many
TGTGCCAGCAGTGAGGCGGACGCAACTAATGAAAAACTGTTTTTT,CASSEADATNEKLFF,-,TRBJ1-4,TRBV2,many
TGTGCCAGCAGCCAGAGGGGTGTTGGAGCCTACGAGCAGTACTTC,CASSQRGVGAYEQYF,-,TRBJ2-7,TRBV14,-
TGCAGTGCTCCTAAACAGGGGTTTTGGAACGCCGGGGAGCTGTTTTTT,CSAPKQGFWNAGELFF,TRBD1,TRBJ2-2,TRBV20-1,-
TGTGCCAGCAGTCATCCGGGACAGGGGGCTATTGAGCAGTTCTTC,CASSHPGQGAIEQFF,TRBD1,TRBJ2-1,TRBV6-2/TRBV6-3,many
TGTGCCAGCAGCCCCGGGGGACAGGGGGCGCAAGGCTACACCTTC,CASSPGGQGAQGYTF,TRBD1,TRBJ1-2,TRBV7-8,many
TGTGCCAGCAGTTTGGTTCTAGCGACTAGCACAGATACGCAGTATTTT,CASSLVLATSTDTQYF,-,TRBJ2-3,TRBV28,many
TGTGCCAGCAGTCGATGGGGGCGCCAGAAGGGGATCTCCTACGAGCAGTACTTC,CASSRWGRQKGISYEQYF,-,TRBJ2-7,TRBV7-9,many
TGTGCCAGCAGATCCTTCGCGGGGGGGCAAGAGACCCAGTACTTC,CASRSFAGGQETQYF,TRBD2,TRBJ2-5,TRBV2,many
TGTGCCATCAGTGACATGGGAAAAGGGAGGGAGACCCAGTACTTC,CAISDMGKGRETQYF,-,TRBJ2-5,TRBV10-3,few
TGTGCCAGCAGTTACCTTGCGGGGACCTACGAGCAGTACTTC,CASSYLAGTYEQYF,-,TRBJ2-7,TRBV6-5,-
TGTGCCAGCAGCTTGGAGGTGCAACATACCTTC,CASSLEVQHTF,-,TRBJ1-2,TRBV5-8,-
TGCGCCAGCAGCTTGGGCGACAGAACCCCTAACTATGGCTACACCTTC,CASSLGDRTPNYGYTF,-,TRBJ1-2,TRBV5-1,few
TGTGCCAGCACCAGCGGGGGGCCACCCGGGGAGCTGTTTTTT,CASTSGGPPGELFF,TRBD2,TRBJ2-2,TRBV2,many
TGTGCCAGTACGGACAGGGGTGAATACGAGCAGTACTTC,CASTDRGEYEQYF,TRBD1,TRBJ2-7,TRBV19,-
TGTGCCAGCAGCTTAGTTCACACCGGGGAGCTGTTTTTT,CASSLVHTGELFF,-,TRBJ2-2,TRBV7-3,many
TGCGCCAGCAGCCATATCGACAGAAACACTGAAGCTTTCTTT,CASSHIDRNTEAFF,-,TRBJ1-1,TRBV5-1,few
TGTGCCAGCAGTCGACAGGCTCAAGAGACCCAGTACTTC,CASSRQAQETQYF,-,TRBJ2-5,TRBV12-3/TRBV12-4,many
TGCGCCAGCAGCTTACTAGCGGGGGGGATCTTGAGTTCCTACAATGAGCAGTTCTTC,CASSLLAGGILSSYNEQFF,TRBD2,TRBJ2-1,TRBV5-1,-
TGTGCCCGACGCCGGGGCTACACCTTC,CARRRGYTF,-,TRBJ1-2,TRBV5-5,-
TGTGCCAGCAGCCAAGACGCGGCCCACCAACCCTACGAGCAGTACTTC,CASSQDAAHQPYEQYF,-,TRBJ2-7,TRBV14,few
TGTGCCACCCAAGAGAAGGGACAGGCGAACTACGAGCAGTACTTC,CATQEKGQANYEQYF,TRBD1,TRBJ2-7,TRBV19,few